These 28 T cell receptor beta chains were sequenced from one sample in a study of glioma-infiltrating T cells after dendritic cell vaccination. Profiled with immunoSEQ multiplex PCR; TCRdb holds only in-frame clones, not every one. The sample yields just under 85,000 clones, over 85% seen once. The sample here was blood, taken before dendritic cell vaccination. These receptors originate from a human donor with glioblastoma.

The chain is built from TRBV6-6 and TRBJ2-7; 8 bases agree with TRBD2. The V gene end was trimmed by 8 bases and the J gene end by 0 bases; junction bases not matched to a gene: 12. Germline CDR1 is MNHNY and CDR2 is SVGAGI (reference sequence). This CDR3 is 16 amino acids long. CDR3 DNA: TGTGCCAGCTCCACGTCTGGCGGGAGGCGCTCCTACGAGCAGTACTTC. Encoded protein: CASSTSGGRRSYEQYF.

V is TRBV10-3 and J is TRBJ2-7, with D tentatively TRBD2 (5 bases). The CDR3 sequence is 15 residues long. From germline, CDR1 is ENHRY and CDR2 SYGVKD. The V and J ends lost 1 base and 6 bases respectively, with 16 bases between them. The CDR3 loop reads CAISEFETEGGEQYF. The CDR3 DNA sequence: TGTGCCATCAGTGAGTTCGAAACAGAGGGTGGCGAGCAGTACTTC.

This chain joins TRBV10-3 and TRBJ2-7; 8 bases match TRBD1. Germline V lookup: CDR1 ENHRY, CDR2 SYGVKD. The J segment lost 3 bases and the V segment lost 1 base, leaving 5 bases of the junction unmatched. The CDR3 length is 15 residues. The CDR3 nucleotides are TGTGCCATCAGTGAGTTACGGACAGGGATCTACGAGCAGTACTTC. Its protein product is CAISELRTGIYEQYF.

The chain joins TRBV5-4 to TRBJ2-3; tentatively, D is TRBD2 (6 bases). CDR3 length equals 15 residues. V lost 4 bases and J lost 2, with 14 bases in between. Germline CDR1 SGHNT, CDR2 YYREEE (reference sequence). The DNA of the CDR3 is TGTGCCAGCAGCGCTCGGGACTTTCCCACAGATACGCAGTATTTT. This translates into CASSARDFPTDTQYF.

The table lists this clone with a few counts. The chain is built from TRBV15 and TRBJ2-3, with 8 bases aligning to TRBD1. Trimming cost V 0 bases and J 0 bases; bases outside gene matches: 2. CDR3 size: 16 residues. Germline CDR1 is LNHNV and CDR2 is YYDKDF (reference sequence). The CDR3 reads CATSREGQGSTDTQYF. In DNA, the CDR3 is TGTGCCACCAGCAGAGAAGGACAGGGTAGCACAGATACGCAGTATTTT.

The genes are TRBV5-1 and TRBJ1-5, with D tentatively TRBD1 (6 bases). This CDR3 spans 17 amino acids. Deletions cut 0 bases from V and 4 bases from J, with 17 bases between. Germline CDR1 is SGHRS and CDR2 is YFSETQ. Here the CDR3 reads CASSLEGSRGGNQPQHF. The DNA for the CDR3 is TGCGCCAGCAGCTTGGAGGGGAGCAGGGGTGGTAATCAGCCCCAGCATTTT.

The DNA of the CDR3 is TGCGCCAGCAGCCAAGGGTCAGGGGGCATTAGGGAGCTGTTTTTT. Translation: CASSQGSGGIRELFF. The chain joins TRBV4-1 to TRBJ2-2; 8 bases align to TRBD1. The germline CDR1 and CDR2 sequences are MGHRA and YSYEKL. The V segment lost 1 base and the J segment 9 bases; nucleotides outside the gene matches: 7. The CDR3 has 15 residues.

The chain recombines TRBV30 with TRBJ1-5; no firm D call. V lost 0 bases and J 4 bases, leaving 7 bases between the germline ends. This CDR3 spans 13 amino acids. From germline, CDR1 is GTSNPN and CDR2 SVGIG (reference sequence). The CDR3 here is CAWSVSGNQPQHF. The CDR3 DNA reads TGTGCCTGGAGTGTCTCGGGGAATCAGCCCCAGCATTTT.

The rearrangement joins TRBV4-1 to TRBJ2-3, with 9 bases matching TRBD2. The CDR3 has 15 amino acids. From germline, CDR1 is MGHRA and CDR2 YSYEKL. J gave up 5 bases and V 4 bases, and 7 bases lay outside the gene matches. DNA of the CDR3: TGCGCCAGCAGCCGTGGGACTAGCCTGGGAGATACGCAGTATTTT. Protein product: CASSRGTSLGDTQYF.

The chain recombines TRBV11-2 with TRBJ2-3; maybe TRBD2 (5 bases). Trimming pared 0 bases from V and 2 bases from J, leaving 12 bases between. Germline V gene data show CDR1 as SGHAT and CDR2 as FQNNGV. The CDR3 length is 16 residues. CDR3 in amino acids: CASSLDEGSLTDTQYF. The CDR3 nucleotides are TGTGCCAGCAGCTTAGATGAGGGAAGCCTCACAGATACGCAGTATTTT.

V usage is TRBV9 and J usage is TRBJ2-3, with D perhaps TRBD2 (6 bases). Germline V CDR1 and CDR2: SGDLS, YYNGEE. The CDR3 totals 15 residues. V dropped 0 bases and J dropped 4 bases, with 12 bases sitting between them. This chain's CDR3 is CASSVEGGNSDTQYF. CDR3 nucleotide sequence: TGTGCCAGCAGCGTAGAGGGCGGGAATTCAGATACGCAGTATTTT.

The rearrangement joins TRBV7-9 to TRBJ1-2, with TRBD1 identical over 8 bases. Germline V gene lookup returns CDR1 SEHNR and CDR2 FQNEAQ (reference sequence). Unmatched junction bases numbered 4, after V lost 4 bases and J lost 6 bases. The CDR3 length is 13 residues. CDR3 nucleotide sequence: TGTGCCAGCAGCTCGCAGGGGGCCGATGGCTACACCTTC. Protein product: CASSSQGADGYTF.

The chain links TRBV11-1 to TRBJ2-7; 10 nucleotides agree with TRBD2. V was clipped by 1 base and J by 2 bases; unmatched bases: 2. The CDR3 consists of 15 residues. Germline V CDR1 and CDR2: SGHAT, FQDESV (reference sequence). CDR3 bases: TGTGCCAGCAGCTTAGAAGCGGGAGGGACCTACGAGCAGTACTTC. Translating it yields CASSLEAGGTYEQYF.

The gene calls are TRBV2 and TRBJ1-5, with 8 bases lining up with TRBD1. The CDR3 has 16 residues. Germline-derived CDR1 and CDR2 are SNHLY and FYNNEI. V lost 1 base, J lost 7 bases, and 9 bases stayed unmatched. CDR3 region: CASSEGPAGGGQPQHF. CDR3 coding DNA: TGTGCCAGCAGTGAAGGGCCAGCAGGGGGCGGACAGCCCCAGCATTTT. Supplemented by reference TRBV2 and TRBJ1-5, the full variable domain reads EPEVTQTPSHQVTQMGQEVILRCVPISNHLYFYWYRQILGQKVEFLVSFYNNEISEKSEIFDDQFSVERPDGSNFTLKIRSTKLEDSAMYFCASSEGPAGGGQPQHFGDGTRLSIL.

V gene TRBV19 combines with J gene TRBJ1-1; 7 bases are shared with TRBD1. The CDR3 covers 15 residues. V shed 5 bases and J 1 base; nucleotides not matched to a gene: 7. CDR1 and CDR2 from the germline V gene are LNHDA and SQIVND (reference sequence). The CDR3 loop reads CASSPSRGANTEAFF. Here the CDR3 DNA reads TGTGCCAGTAGTCCATCCAGGGGGGCGAACACTGAAGCTTTCTTT.

This chain joins TRBV5-6 and TRBJ2-3; no clear D gene. The CDR3 consists of 13 residues. The germline V gene encodes CDR1 SGHDT and CDR2 YYEEEE. V was clipped by 2 bases and J by 6 bases, with 10 bases between them. Here the CDR3 reads CASSFTPSDTQYF. The CDR3 DNA sequence: TGTGCCAGCAGCTTCACTCCTTCGGATACGCAGTATTTT.

CDR3 amino acids: CASSVGQGGGYTF. CDR3 coding DNA: TGTGCCAGCAGTGTAGGACAGGGCGGTGGCTACACCTTC. The V and J genes are TRBV6-1 and TRBJ1-2, with TRBD1 matching over 8 bases. The ends lost 4 bases at V and 7 bases at J; junction bases unmatched: 5. The germline CDR1 and CDR2 sequences are MNHNS and SASEGT. This CDR3 comprises 13 residues.

The J gene is TRBJ1-4, the V gene TRBV6-4; tentative D call: TRBD1 (6 bases). This CDR3 comprises 15 residues. Germline CDR1 reads MRHNA; CDR2 reads SNTAGT. The V end lost 6 bases, the J end lost 1 base, and 12 bases lay between the germline ends. CDR3 in DNA: TGTGCCAGCAGCCCGGACAGACTAACTAATGAAAAACTGTTTTTT. As protein: CASSPDRLTNEKLFF.

The rearrangement uses TRBV10-3 and TRBJ2-3; TRBD2 might be the D (5 bases). This CDR3 is built from 14 residues. The V gene's germline CDR1 is ENHRY and CDR2 SYGVKD. V lost 2 bases to trimming and J lost 7 bases, with 13 bases between them. The CDR3 sequence: CAISEPRAAYTQYF. The CDR3 nucleotides are TGTGCCATCAGTGAGCCGAGGGCCGCATATACGCAGTATTTT.

The chain combines TRBV6-5 with TRBJ1-1, with D uncertain. Germline V CDR1 and CDR2: MNHEY, SVGAGI. The V end lost 6 bases, the J end lost 4 bases, and 9 bases lay between the germline ends. The CDR3 has 12 residues. The CDR3 nucleotides read TGTGCCAGCAGCAGCGCGGCCACTGAAGCTTTCTTT. Its protein is CASSSAATEAFF.

The chain employs TRBV10-2 and TRBJ2-5; 8 positions match TRBD1. V trimming: 0 bases; J trimming: 5 bases; junction bases outside the gene matches: 8. Germline V gene data show CDR1 as WSHSY and CDR2 as SAAADI. The CDR3 has 16 residues. The CDR3 loop reads CASSESPGGVVETQYF. The CDR3 coding sequence is TGCGCCAGCAGTGAGTCCCCAGGGGGCGTTGTGGAGACCCAGTACTTC.

This chain connects TRBV6-5 to TRBJ1-1; the match to TRBD1 covers 8 bases. This CDR3 contains 14 residues. Germline lookup yields CDR1 MNHEY and CDR2 SVGAGI. Germline trimming cut 6 bases from V and 11 bases from J; bases unmatched to any gene: 14. CDR3 sequence reads: CASRISDGTGGAFF. The CDR3 nucleotides read TGTGCCAGCAGGATAAGCGATGGGACAGGTGGGGCTTTCTTT.

Note on this clone: Sequence at one end of the junction differs from germline and may be a read error. The V and J genes are TRBV28 and TRBJ2-1, with D maybe TRBD2 (6 bases). This CDR3 contains 18 residues. Per the germline V gene, CDR1 is MDHEN and CDR2 is SYDVKM. CDR3 loop: CASSLYSYRGSSYNEQFF. The CDR3 nucleotides read TGTGCCAGCAGCTTATATAGTTATCGGGGGAGCTCCTACAATGAGCAGTTCTTC.

The chain uses TRBV5-1 and TRBJ1-3; no firm D call. The CDR3 runs 14 residues. In germline, CDR1 is SGHRS, CDR2 YFSETQ. V lost 3 bases and J 0 bases, leaving 7 bases between the germline ends. For the CDR3, the DNA is TGCGCCAGCAGCTCCGCCAGCTCTGGAAACACCATATATTTT. Its protein is CASSSASSGNTIYF. Drawing the rest from reference TRBV5-1 and TRBJ1-3, the complete variable domain is KAGVTQTPRYLIKTRGQQVTLSCSPISGHRSVSWYQQTPGQGLQFLFEYFSETQRNKGNFPGRFSGRQFSNSRSEMNVSTLELGDSALYLCASSSASSGNTIYFGEGSWLTVV.

The chain combines TRBV5-1 with TRBJ2-1, with 12 bases aligning to TRBD2. The junction had 13 bases not matched to a gene; V was cut back by 0 bases and J by 6 bases. Germline V gene lookup returns CDR1 SGHRS and CDR2 YFSETQ. CDR3 length equals 19 residues. The CDR3: CASSLEPVGLAGGRNEQFF. As DNA, the CDR3 is TGCGCCAGCAGCTTGGAGCCGGTGGGGCTAGCGGGGGGGCGCAATGAGCAGTTCTTC.

This clone came up once. This chain links TRBV2 with TRBJ1-1; D remains ambiguous. The CDR3 sequence is 16 residues long. Germline V gene sequence: CDR1 SNHLY, CDR2 FYNNEI. Deletions cut 6 bases from V and 0 bases from J, with 17 bases between. This CDR3 is CASRVLRSLMNTEAFF. CDR3 in DNA: TGTGCCAGCAGAGTTTTACGCAGTCTCATGAACACTGAAGCTTTCTTT.

The chain joins TRBV7-9 to TRBJ1-1; 7 bases are shared with TRBD1. Germline V lookup: CDR1 SEHNR, CDR2 FQNEAQ (reference sequence). The CDR3 totals 15 residues. Unmatched junction bases numbered 10, after V lost 5 bases and J lost 4 bases. The CDR3 region has the DNA TGTGCCAGCAGCCCAAGAGACAGGGTCCTCACTGAAGCTTTCTTT. It codes for CASSPRDRVLTEAFF.

Details on this clone: Distinct nucleotide sequences in the sample also encode this CDR3. The chain couples TRBV9 to TRBJ2-1; TRBD2 might be the D (5 bases). Germline values: CDR1 SGDLS, CDR2 YYNGEE. This CDR3 spans 12 amino acids. With 0 bases removed from V and 9 bases from J, the gap between germline ends came to 7 bases. The CDR3 coding sequence is TGTGCCAGCAGCGTAGAACGGGGTGAGCAGTTCTTC. Protein product: CASSVERGEQFF.